The rows below give T cell receptor beta chains drawn from one sample of a study of blood T cell repertoires in COVID-19. Clones were read by immunoSEQ multiplex PCR, and TCRdb kept only the in-frame ones, dropping some. The sample shows tens of thousands of clones, about 70% of them seen only once. Sequencing input: peripheral blood. The receptors originated from a woman aged 70-85 years with acute or convalescent COVID-19. Both conserved end residues are part of each CDR3. A D gene is named only where the DNA matches it firmly. The size of a clone is reported for some rows only, either as once, few or many, or as a class for expanded clones.

clone_size j_call v_call d_call cdr3_nt cdr3_aa
NA TRBJ1-5 TRBV28 TRBD1 TGTGCCAGCAGCGACAGGGGAAACCAGCCCCAGCATTTT CASSDRGNQPQHF
once TRBJ2-6 TRBV9 TRBD1 TGTGCCAGCAGCGTAGTGGGCACCCCCGGGACAGGAGGCTCTGGGGCCAACGTCCTGACTTTC CASSVVGTPGTGGSGANVLTF
NA TRBJ2-1 TRBV7-6 NA TGTGCCAGCAGCTCGAAAGGGGGTGGCGGGAGCTCCTACAATGAGCAGTTCTTC CASSSKGGGGSSYNEQFF
few TRBJ2-7 TRBV29-1 TRBD1 TGCAGCGTGACCCGGGACAGGGGCATCTACGAGCAGTACTTC CSVTRDRGIYEQYF
NA TRBJ1-2 TRBV5-4 NA TGTGCCAGCAGCATAACCGGGACTGGGAGCTATGGCTACACCTTC CASSITGTGSYGYTF
few TRBJ2-5 TRBV6-5 NA TGTGCCAGCAGTCTAGAGACAGGTTCAGAGACCCAGTACTTC CASSLETGSETQYF
NA TRBJ2-5 TRBV5-1 NA TGCGCCAGCAGCTCGAGATGGGAGACGGACAGACAAGAGACCCAGTACTTC CASSSRWETDRQETQYF
NA TRBJ2-7 TRBV18 NA TGTGCCAGCTCACCTGGGGGACACCCCTACGAGCAGTACTTC CASSPGGHPYEQYF
NA TRBJ2-7 TRBV15 NA TGTGCCACCAGCAGACACTCCGGGACAAGGATTCAGGAGCAGTACTTC CATSRHSGTRIQEQYF
NA TRBJ2-3 TRBV14 TRBD2 TGTGCCAGCAGCTCCCATTTGGGACTAGCGGGAGGCACAGATACGCAGTATTTT CASSSHLGLAGGTDTQYF
NA TRBJ2-2 TRBV19 TRBD1 TGTGCCAGTAGTATATGGCAGGGGGCCGGGGAGCTGTTTTTT CASSIWQGAGELFF
once TRBJ2-5 TRBV21-1 NA TGTGCCAGCACCGAATTCGGGGACAGGGGGCCGCAGACCCAGTACTTC CASTEFGDRGPQTQYF
NA TRBJ1-1 TRBV2 TRBD1 TGTGCCAGCACCCAGACAGGGGTTCGGACTGAAGCTTTCTTT CASTQTGVRTEAFF
few TRBJ2-3 TRBV9 TRBD2 TGTGCCAGCAGCGTAGTGCCTAGCGGTCCAGATACGCAGTATTTT CASSVVPSGPDTQYF
NA TRBJ1-1 TRBV4-3 NA TGCGCCAGCAGTCAGGGATCTGGCGGCACTGAAGCTTTCTTT CASSQGSGGTEAFF
NA TRBJ2-2 TRBV3-1/TRBV3-2 NA TGTGCCAGCAGCCTAGTTAGCGGGGAGCTGTTTTTT CASSLVSGELFF
NA TRBJ1-4 TRBV6-6 NA TGTGCCAGCAGTTCTGACAGAAATGAAAAACTGTTTTTT CASSSDRNEKLFF
NA TRBJ2-5 TRBV5-1 TRBD2 TGCGCCAGCAGCTTGGATTTTAGAAGGAGCGGGGAAGAGACCCAGTACTTC CASSLDFRRSGEETQYF
once TRBJ1-1 TRBV20-1 NA TGCAGTGCTAGGAAGCGGAACGAAGCTTTCTTT CSARKRNEAFF
NA TRBJ2-1 TRBV27 TRBD1 TGTGCCAGCAGCCTCGGGACAGGGACTTGGAATGAGCAGTTCTTC CASSLGTGTWNEQFF
NA TRBJ2-5 TRBV7-9 TRBD1 TGTGCCAGCCGGGACAGACAAGAGACCCAGTACTTC CASRDRQETQYF
NA TRBJ1-3 TRBV25-1 NA TGTGCCAGCCGGGACTTCTCCTCTGGAAACACCATATATTTT CASRDFSSGNTIYF
NA TRBJ1-5 TRBV10-2 NA TGCGCCAGCAGTGACTTCTATAGCAATCAGCCCCAGCATTTT CASSDFYSNQPQHF
few TRBJ1-1 TRBV2 NA TGTGCCAGCTTTTTCTGGAACACTGAAGCTTTCTTT CASFFWNTEAFF
few TRBJ1-6 TRBV7-2 NA TGTGCCAGCAGCTTAGTCAACGGCGGGAATTCACCCCTCCACTTT CASSLVNGGNSPLHF
NA TRBJ2-7 TRBV3-1/TRBV3-2 NA TGTGCCAGCAGCCACGTACCAGCGGGGACATCCTACGAGCAGTACTTC CASSHVPAGTSYEQYF
NA TRBJ2-7 TRBV11-3 NA TGTGCCAGCAGCTTAGGCCGTATGGGAGGCTCGAGCTCCTACGAGCAGTACTTC CASSLGRMGGSSSYEQYF
NA TRBJ2-7 TRBV4-3 TRBD1 TGCGCCAGCAGCCAAGAATGGACAGGGAGGTACGAGCAGTACTTC CASSQEWTGRYEQYF
NA TRBJ1-1 TRBV5-1 NA TGCGCCAGCAGACGTGCGACAGGACCTATGAACACTGAAGCTTTCTTT CASRRATGPMNTEAFF
once TRBJ2-1 TRBV4-1 TRBD2 TGCGCCAGCAGCCTCCGGGAGGCGCGGGGCTCCTACAATGAGCAGTTCTTC CASSLREARGSYNEQFF
once TRBJ2-2 TRBV27 NA TGTGCCAGCAGTTTCTCAAGACTAGGGAGGCTGTTTTTT CASSFSRLGRLFF
NA TRBJ2-1 TRBV25-1 TRBD2 TGTGCCAGCAAATTACTAGCGGGAGAAGGCGAGCAGTTCTTC CASKLLAGEGEQFF
few TRBJ1-4 TRBV3-1/TRBV3-2 NA TGTGCCAGCAGCCAAGGACAGGATCTTCTCAATGAAAAACTGTTTTTT CASSQGQDLLNEKLFF
NA TRBJ1-5 TRBV6-6 TRBD1 TGTGCCAGCAGCCTCGGGGGGACAGGGGGCTCATTTTTCGGCAATCAGCCCCAGCATTTT CASSLGGTGGSFFGNQPQHF